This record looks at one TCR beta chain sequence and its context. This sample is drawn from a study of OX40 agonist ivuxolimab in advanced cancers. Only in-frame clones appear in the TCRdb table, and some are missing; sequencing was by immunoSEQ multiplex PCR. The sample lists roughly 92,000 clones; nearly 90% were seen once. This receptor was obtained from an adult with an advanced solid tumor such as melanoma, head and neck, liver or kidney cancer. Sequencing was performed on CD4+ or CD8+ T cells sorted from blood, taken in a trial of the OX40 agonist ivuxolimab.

Here the CDR3 reads CASSYLQTRYEQYF. CDR3 in DNA: TGTGCCAGCAGTTACTTGCAGACTAGGTACGAGCAGTACTTC. This chain uses TRBV27 with TRBJ2-7; maybe TRBD2 (6 bases). The CDR3 has 14 residues. Per germline, CDR1 MNHEY and CDR2 SMNVEV (reference sequence). The V end was cut by 4 bases, the J end by 4 bases, with 14 bases between.